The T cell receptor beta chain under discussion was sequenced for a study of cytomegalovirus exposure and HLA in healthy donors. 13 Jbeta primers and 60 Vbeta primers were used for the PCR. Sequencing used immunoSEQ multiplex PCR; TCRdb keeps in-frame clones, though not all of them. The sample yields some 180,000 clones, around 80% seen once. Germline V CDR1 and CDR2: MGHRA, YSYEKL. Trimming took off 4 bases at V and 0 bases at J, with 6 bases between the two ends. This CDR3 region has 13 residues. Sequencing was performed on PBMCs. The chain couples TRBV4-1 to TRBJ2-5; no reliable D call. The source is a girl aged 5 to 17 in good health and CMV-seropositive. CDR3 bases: TGCGCCAGCAGCCCACGGGACCAAGAGACCCAGTACTTC. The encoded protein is CASSPRDQETQYF.